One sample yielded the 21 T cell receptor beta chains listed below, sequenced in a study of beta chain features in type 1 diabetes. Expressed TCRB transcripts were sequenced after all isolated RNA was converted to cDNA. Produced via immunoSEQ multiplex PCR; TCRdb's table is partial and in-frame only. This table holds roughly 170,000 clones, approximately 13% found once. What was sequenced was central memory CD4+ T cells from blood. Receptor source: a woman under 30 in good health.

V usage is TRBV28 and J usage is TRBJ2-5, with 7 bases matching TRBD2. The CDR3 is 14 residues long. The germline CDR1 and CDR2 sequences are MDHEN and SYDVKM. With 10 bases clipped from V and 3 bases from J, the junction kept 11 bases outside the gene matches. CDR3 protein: CATHRAGPKETQYF. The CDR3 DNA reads TGTGCCACCCACCGAGCGGGACCGAAAGAGACCCAGTACTTC.

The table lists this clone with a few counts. In DNA, the CDR3 is TGTGCCTGGAGTCCGGGGCGACTAGCGGACTACACCGGGGAGCTGTTTTTT. Protein product: CAWSPGRLADYTGELFF. This chain uses TRBV30 with TRBJ2-2; 9 bases match TRBD2. The CDR3 totals 17 residues. Germline assignment: CDR1 GTSNPN and CDR2 SVGIG (reference sequence). J was trimmed by 3 bases and V by 2 bases; bases with no gene match: 10.

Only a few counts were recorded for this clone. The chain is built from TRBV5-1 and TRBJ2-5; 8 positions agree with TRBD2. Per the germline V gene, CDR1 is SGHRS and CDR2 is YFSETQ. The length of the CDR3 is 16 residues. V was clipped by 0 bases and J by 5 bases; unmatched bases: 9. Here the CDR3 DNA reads TGCGCCAGCAGCTTGGCCCAAACTAGCGGACAGGAGACCCAGTACTTC. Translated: CASSLAQTSGQETQYF.

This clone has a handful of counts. The CDR3 DNA reads TGCAGCGTTCCCCCGGCGGGGACAGGGCGCATAGGTACGCAGTATTTT. As protein: CSVPPAGTGRIGTQYF. The chain combines TRBV29-1 with TRBJ2-3, with 9 bases aligning to TRBD1. CDR1 and CDR2 from the germline V gene are SQVTM and ANQGSEA. The CDR3 spans 16 residues. V dropped 5 bases and J dropped 8; count of bases not matched to a gene: 17.

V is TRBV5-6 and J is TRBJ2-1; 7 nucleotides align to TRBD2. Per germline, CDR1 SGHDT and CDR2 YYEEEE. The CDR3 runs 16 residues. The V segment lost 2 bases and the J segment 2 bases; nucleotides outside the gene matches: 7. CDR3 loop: CASSFGGGPTYNEQFF. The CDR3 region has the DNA TGTGCCAGCAGCTTTGGGGGAGGGCCCACCTACAATGAGCAGTTCTTC.

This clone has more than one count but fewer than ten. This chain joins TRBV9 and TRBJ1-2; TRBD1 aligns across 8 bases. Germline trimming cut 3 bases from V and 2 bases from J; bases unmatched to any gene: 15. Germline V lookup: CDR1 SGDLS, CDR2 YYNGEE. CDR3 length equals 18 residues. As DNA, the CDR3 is TGTGCCAGCAGCGCTCAGGGGGCAGGGGGAGTCAGAAACTATGGCTACACCTTC. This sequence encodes CASSAQGAGGVRNYGYTF.

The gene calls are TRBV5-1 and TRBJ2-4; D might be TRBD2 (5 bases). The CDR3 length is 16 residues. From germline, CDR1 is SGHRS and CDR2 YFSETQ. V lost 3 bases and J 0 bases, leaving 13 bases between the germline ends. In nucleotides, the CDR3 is TGCGCCAGCAGCTCCGAAGCCCGGGGAGCCAAAAACATTCAGTACTTC. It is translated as CASSSEARGAKNIQYF. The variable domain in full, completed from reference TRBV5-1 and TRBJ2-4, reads KAGVTQTPRYLIKTRGQQVTLSCSPISGHRSVSWYQQTPGQGLQFLFEYFSETQRNKGNFPGRFSGRQFSNSRSEMNVSTLELGDSALYLCASSSEARGAKNIQYFGAGTRLSVL.

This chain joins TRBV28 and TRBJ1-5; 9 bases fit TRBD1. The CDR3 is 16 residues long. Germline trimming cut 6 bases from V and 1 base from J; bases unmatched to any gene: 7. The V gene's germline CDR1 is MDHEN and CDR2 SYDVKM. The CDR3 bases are TGTGCCAGCAGGGGGACAGGGATTTGGAGCAATCAGCCCCAGCATTTT. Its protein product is CASRGTGIWSNQPQHF.

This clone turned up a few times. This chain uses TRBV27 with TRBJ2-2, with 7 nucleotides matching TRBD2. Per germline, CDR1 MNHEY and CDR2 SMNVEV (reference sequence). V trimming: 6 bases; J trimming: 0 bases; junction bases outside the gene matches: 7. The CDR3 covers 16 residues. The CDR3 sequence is CASRWRRGTNTGELFF. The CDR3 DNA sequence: TGTGCCAGCAGATGGAGGCGGGGGACGAACACCGGGGAGCTGTTTTTT.

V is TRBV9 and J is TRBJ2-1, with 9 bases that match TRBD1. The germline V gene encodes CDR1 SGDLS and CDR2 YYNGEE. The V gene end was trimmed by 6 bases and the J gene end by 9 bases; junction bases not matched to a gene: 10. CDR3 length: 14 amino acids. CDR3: CASNRDREDGEQFF. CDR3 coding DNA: TGTGCCAGCAACCGGGACAGGGAGGACGGTGAGCAGTTCTTC.

CDR3 amino acids: CSVHKTGGSSYNEQFF. For the CDR3, the DNA is TGCAGCGTTCATAAGACAGGGGGCAGCTCCTACAATGAGCAGTTCTTC. V usage is TRBV29-1 and J usage is TRBJ2-1; 10 bases are shared with TRBD1. Looked up from germline, CDR1 is SQVTM and CDR2 is ANQGSEA. V was pared by 5 bases and J by 0 bases, with 7 bases of the junction left unmatched. This CDR3 comprises 16 residues.

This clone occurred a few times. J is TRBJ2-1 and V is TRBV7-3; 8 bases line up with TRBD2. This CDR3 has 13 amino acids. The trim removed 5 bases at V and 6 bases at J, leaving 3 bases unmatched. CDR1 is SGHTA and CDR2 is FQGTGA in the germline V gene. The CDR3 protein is CASSPAGVNEQFF. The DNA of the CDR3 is TGTGCCAGCAGCCCAGCGGGGGTCAATGAGCAGTTCTTC. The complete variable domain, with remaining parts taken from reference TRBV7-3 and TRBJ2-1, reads GAGVSQTPSNKVTEKGKYVELRCDPISGHTALYWYRQSLGQGPEFLIYFQGTGAADDSGLPNDRFFAVRPEGSVSTLKIQRTERGDSAVYLCASSPAGVNEQFFGPGTRLTVL.

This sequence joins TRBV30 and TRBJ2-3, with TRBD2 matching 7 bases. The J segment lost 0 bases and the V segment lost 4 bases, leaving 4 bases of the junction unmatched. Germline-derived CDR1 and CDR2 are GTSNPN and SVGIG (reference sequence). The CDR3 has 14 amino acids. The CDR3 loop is CAWKVAGSTDTQYF. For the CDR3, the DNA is TGTGCCTGGAAGGTAGCGGGTAGCACAGATACGCAGTATTTT.

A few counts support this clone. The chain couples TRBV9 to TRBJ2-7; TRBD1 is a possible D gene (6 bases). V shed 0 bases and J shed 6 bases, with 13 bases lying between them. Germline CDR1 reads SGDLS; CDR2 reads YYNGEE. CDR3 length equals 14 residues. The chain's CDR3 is CASSVGAGATEQYF. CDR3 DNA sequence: TGTGCCAGCAGCGTAGGAGCAGGGGCCACCGAGCAGTACTTC.

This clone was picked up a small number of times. The CDR3, as DNA: TGCAGCGTAACAGGGGGTCGATACGGCTACACCTTC. Translating gives CSVTGGRYGYTF. V is TRBV29-1 and J is TRBJ1-2; 8 bases align to TRBD1. The CDR3 runs to 12 residues. Germline V gene lookup returns CDR1 SQVTM and CDR2 ANQGSEA. Trimming removed 6 bases from V and 8 bases from J; junction bases left unmatched: 8.

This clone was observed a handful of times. For the CDR3, the DNA is TGTGCCAGCAGCGTTGGGACAATTGAAAACATTCAGTACTTC. Translating it yields CASSVGTIENIQYF. This sequence joins TRBV9 and TRBJ2-4; TRBD1 is a possible D gene (6 bases). The CDR3 is 14 amino acids. Trimming pared 2 bases from V and 5 bases from J, leaving 11 bases between. Germline values: CDR1 SGDLS, CDR2 YYNGEE.

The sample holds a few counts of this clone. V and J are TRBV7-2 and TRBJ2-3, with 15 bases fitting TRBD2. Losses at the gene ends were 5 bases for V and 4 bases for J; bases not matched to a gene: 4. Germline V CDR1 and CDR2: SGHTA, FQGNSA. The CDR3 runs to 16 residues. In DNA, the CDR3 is TGTGCCAGCAGCCCTTGGACTAGCGGGAGGGCAGATACGCAGTATTTT. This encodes CASSPWTSGRADTQYF.

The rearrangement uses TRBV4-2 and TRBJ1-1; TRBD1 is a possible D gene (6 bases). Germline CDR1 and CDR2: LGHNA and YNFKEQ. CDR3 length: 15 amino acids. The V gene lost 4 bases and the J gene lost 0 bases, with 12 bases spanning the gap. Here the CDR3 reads CASSPRTAMNTEAFF. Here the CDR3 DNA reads TGTGCCAGCAGCCCCCGGACAGCCATGAACACTGAAGCTTTCTTT.

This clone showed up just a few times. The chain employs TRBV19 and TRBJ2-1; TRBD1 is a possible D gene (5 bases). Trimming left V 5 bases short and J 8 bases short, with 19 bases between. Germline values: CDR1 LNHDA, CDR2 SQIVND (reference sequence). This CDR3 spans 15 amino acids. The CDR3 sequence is CASSLLAQGLHEQFF. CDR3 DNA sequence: TGTGCCAGTAGTCTCCTTGCCCAGGGTTTGCATGAGCAGTTCTTC.

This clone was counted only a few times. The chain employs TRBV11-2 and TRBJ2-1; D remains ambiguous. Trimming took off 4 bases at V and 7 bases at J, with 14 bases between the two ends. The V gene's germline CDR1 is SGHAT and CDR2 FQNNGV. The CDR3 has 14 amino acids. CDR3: CASSSNLRVNEQFF. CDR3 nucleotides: TGTGCCAGCAGCTCCAATCTCCGGGTAAATGAGCAGTTCTTC.

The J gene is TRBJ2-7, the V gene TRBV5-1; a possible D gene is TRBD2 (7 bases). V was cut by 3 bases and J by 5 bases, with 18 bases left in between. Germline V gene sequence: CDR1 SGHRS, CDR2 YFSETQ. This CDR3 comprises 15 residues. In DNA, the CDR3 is TGCGCCAGCAGCTCCCCGGACCGGGGGGCCAACGAGCAGTACTTC. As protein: CASSSPDRGANEQYF.